These 3 T cell receptor beta chains were all obtained from the same sample, sequenced in a study of cytomegalovirus exposure and HLA in healthy donors. With 60 Vbeta and 13 Jbeta primers, the PCR was carried out. TCRdb keeps only in-frame clones here, not all; method: immunoSEQ multiplex PCR. The sample lists approximately 150,000 clones, 80% occurring once. Sequencing was done on a sample of PBMCs. The origin of the receptors is a woman in her thirties or forties in good health and CMV-seronegative.

The chain carries TRBV7-9 and TRBJ2-7; TRBD2 agrees at 11 bases. CDR3 length: 16 residues. The ends lost 4 bases at V and 1 base at J; junction bases unmatched: 6. Looked up from germline, CDR1 is SEHNR and CDR2 is FQNEAQ (reference sequence). The CDR3 loop reads CASSSVLAGGSYEQYF. The CDR3 DNA reads as TGTGCCAGCAGCTCCGTCCTAGCGGGAGGTTCCTACGAGCAGTACTTC.

The rearrangement links TRBV7-2 to TRBJ2-5; 13 bases align to TRBD2. Germline CDR1 is SGHTA and CDR2 is FQGNSA. The V gene end was trimmed by 3 bases and the J gene end by 5 bases; junction bases not matched to a gene: 3. The CDR3 extends over 15 amino acids. The CDR3 loop is CASSFTSGRGETQYF. DNA of the CDR3: TGTGCCAGCAGCTTTACTAGCGGGAGGGGTGAGACCCAGTACTTC.

This chain links TRBV28 with TRBJ2-7; TRBD1 agrees at 7 bases. The CDR3 consists of 12 residues. The J segment lost 2 bases and the V segment lost 7 bases, leaving 2 bases of the junction unmatched. Germline loops: CDR1 MDHEN, CDR2 SYDVKM. CDR3 in DNA: TGTGCCAGCACACAGGGGCCCTACGAGCAGTACTTC. Translated: CASTQGPYEQYF. Combining the CDR3 with reference TRBV28 and TRBJ2-7 gives the whole variable domain DVKVTQSSRYLVKRTGEKVFLECVQDMDHENMFWYRQDPGLGLRLIYFSYDVKMKEKGDIPEGYSVSREKKERFSLILESASTNQTSMYLCASTQGPYEQYFGPGTRLTVT.